This section outlines one T cell receptor (beta chain) sequence together with its context. As yet, its antigen is unknown. This sample stems from a study of OX40 agonist ivuxolimab in advanced cancers. Study-wide background: The eligibility criteria allowed prior anti-PD-1, anti-PD-L1 or anti-CTLA-4 therapy, and 30% to 40% had some.

The germline CDR1 and CDR2 sequences are LGHNA and YSLEER. The CDR3 loop spans 14 amino acids. V lost 1 base and J lost 4, with 8 bases in between. Assay used: immunoSEQ multiplex PCR; TCRdb lists only in-frame clones, some missing. The sample contains approximately 66,000 clones, 75% to 90% of which appear only once. Study-level results: Certain nonresponding patients likewise had low normalized T-cell clonal expansion. Within 6 weeks, CD4+ and CD8+ blood T cells expanded clonally at 0.1 to 3.0 mg/kg. Expanded clones belonging to CD8+ T cells outnumbered, on average, those of CD4+.

The TCR comes from an adult with an advanced solid tumor such as melanoma, head and neck, liver or kidney cancer. This rearrangement joins TRBV4-3 to TRBJ1-3; D is unclear. This sample comprised CD4+ or CD8+ T cells sorted from blood, obtained in a trial of the OX40 agonist ivuxolimab. CDR3 DNA sequence: TGCGCCAGCAGCCAAGTAGGGTGGGGAAACACCATATATTTT. Translation: CASSQVGWGNTIYF.